Here is one T cell receptor beta chain with its context. The CDR3 spans 16 residues. V dropped 4 bases and J dropped 0; count of bases not matched to a gene: 6. Per the germline V gene, CDR1 is SGHRS and CDR2 is YFSETQ. The data originate from a study of blood T cell repertoires in COVID-19. Study in general: Whether acute or convalescent, the COVID-19 samples came from the United States, Italy and Spain. PBMCs, B-cell-depleted T cells, or T cells were the source of the cDNA or gDNA that made up the material.

Authors' data handling: The authors estimated nucleated cell counts from reference gene primer amplification. Assay: immunoSEQ multiplex PCR; the TCRdb copy retains only in-frame clones and omits some. V, J and clone size are those of that table, while D and trimming were read from the DNA. The data hold 50,000 to 80,000 clones, with just under 90% observed a single time. The TCR sequence derives from a man aged 55 to 70 with acute or convalescent COVID-19. This rearrangement joins TRBV5-1 to TRBJ1-3; 8 bases map to TRBD1. The sequencing input was peripheral blood. The CDR3 loop is CASSIGQGNSGNTIYF. The CDR3 DNA reads TGCGCCAGCAGCATAGGACAGGGAAACTCTGGAAACACCATATATTTT.